Below, 16 T cell receptor beta chains from the same sample are listed, as sequenced in a study of T and B cells in COVID-19 patients. Each TRB amplification used roughly 220-550 ng of genomic DNA from blood. TRB rearrangements were amplified by multiplex PCR with BIOMED2 TRB-A/B primers. TCRdb fed the multiplex PCR reads into MiXCR, producing one record per CDR3 protein. The sample has around 8,700 distinct CDR3 sequences, about two fifths seen once. Sequencing was done on a sample of blood. The receptor source for this set is a human donor with active COVID-19.

The CDR3 nucleotides are TGTGCCAGCACCCCGACAGGGGGACGATTTAGAGCTTTCTTT. This codes for CASTPTGGRFRAFF. This rearrangement joins TRBV6-6 to TRBJ1-1; 9 bases match TRBD1. V gave up 7 bases and J gave up 10 bases; unmatched junction bases: 13. Per the germline V gene, CDR1 is MNHNY and CDR2 is SVGAGI (reference sequence). The CDR3 is 14 amino acids.

This sequence joins TRBV30 and TRBJ1-1; 8 bases line up with TRBD1. CDR1 and CDR2 (germline): GTSNPN, SVGIG (reference sequence). The CDR3 runs to 13 residues. The junction had 2 bases not matched to a gene; V was cut back by 3 bases and J by 2 bases. The CDR3 DNA reads as TGTGCCTGGAGCGGACAGGGTAACACTGAAGCTTTCTTT. It specifies CAWSGQGNTEAFF. The complete variable domain, with remaining parts taken from reference TRBV30 and TRBJ1-1, reads SQTIHQWPATLVQPVGSPLSLECTVEGTSNPNLYWYRQAAGRGLQLLFYSVGIGQISSEVPQNLSASRPQDRQFILSSKKLLLSDSGFYLCAWSGQGNTEAFFGQGTRLTVV.

The genes are TRBV6-6 and TRBJ2-3; unclear D gene. Deletions cut 1 base from V and 0 bases from J, with 5 bases between. CDR1 and CDR2 (germline): MNHNY, SVGAGI (reference sequence). This CDR3 contains 14 residues. The DNA of the CDR3 is TGTGCCAGCAGTTACTGGCCGAGCACAGATACGCAGTATTTT. This sequence encodes CASSYWPSTDTQYF.

The chain carries TRBV20-1 and TRBJ2-1; TRBD1 agrees at 7 bases. Germline V gene data show CDR1 as DFQATT and CDR2 as SNEGSKA (reference sequence). The CDR3 totals 12 residues. V gave up 4 bases and J gave up 7 bases; unmatched junction bases: 4. CDR3 residues: CSAKGQINEQFF. CDR3 nucleotide sequence: TGCAGTGCTAAGGGACAGATTAATGAGCAGTTCTTC.

The chain employs TRBV10-2 and TRBJ1-4; TRBD1 is a possible D gene (5 bases). Trimming removed 3 bases from V and 5 bases from J, with 16 bases in between. Germline CDR1 and CDR2: WSHSY and SAAADI. The CDR3 contains 16 residues. The CDR3 DNA is TGCGCCAGCAGTGACTTAAGACCGGACACGAATGAAAAACTGTTTTTT. Its translation: CASSDLRPDTNEKLFF.

In this sample, this clonotype turned up a few times. The chain combines TRBV27 with TRBJ2-7; 8 nucleotides line up with TRBD1. The CDR3 covers 13 residues. Trimming cost V 6 bases and J 3 bases; bases outside gene matches: 4. Germline V gene data show CDR1 as MNHEY and CDR2 as SMNVEV (reference sequence). CDR3 DNA: TGTGCCAGCAGGAGACAGGGGAGCTACGAGCAGTACTTC. Amino acids: CASRRQGSYEQYF.

This clonotype is judged medium-sized. The J gene is TRBJ2-3, the V gene TRBV13, with no clear D. The germline V and J ends were trimmed by 1 base and 3 bases, with 5 bases remaining between them. The CDR3 has 13 amino acids. CDR1 and CDR2 (germline): PRHDT, FYEKMQ (reference sequence). The CDR3 coding sequence is TGTGCCAGCAGCTTAGAGTGGACAGATACGCAGTATTTT. Protein: CASSLEWTDTQYF. Full variable domain (missing parts from reference TRBV13 and TRBJ2-3): AAGVIQSPRHLIKEKRETATLKCYPIPRHDTVYWYQQGPGQDPQFLISFYEKMQSDKGSIPDRFSAQQFSDYHSELNMSSLELGDSALYFCASSLEWTDTQYFGPGTRLTVL.

This clonotype was picked up a small number of times. J is TRBJ1-2 and V is TRBV5-4; unclear D gene. From germline, CDR1 is SGHNT and CDR2 YYREEE (reference sequence). CDR3 length equals 14 residues. V was cut by 2 bases and J by 7 bases, with 15 bases left in between. The CDR3 spells CASSFGDSTGGYTF. The CDR3, as DNA: TGTGCCAGCAGCTTCGGAGACTCCACCGGTGGCTACACCTTC.

The chain is built from TRBV12-3 or TRBV12-4 and TRBJ1-2; no clear D. The CDR3 consists of 13 residues. The germline V and J ends were trimmed by 6 bases and 8 bases, with 16 bases remaining between them. The CDR3 sequence is CASSTREGRGYTF. As DNA, the CDR3 is TGTGCCAGCAGCACCCGGGAGGGTCGGGGCTACACCTTC.

This chain links TRBV5-4 with TRBJ2-7; D is perhaps TRBD1 (6 bases). The V end was cut by 2 bases, the J end by 3 bases, with 15 bases between. The germline CDR1 and CDR2 sequences are SGHNT and YYREEE (reference sequence). The CDR3 runs 15 residues. The CDR3 coding sequence is TGTGCCAGCAGCTTCTTGGGACAAACCCTCTACGAGCAGTACTTC. Protein: CASSFLGQTLYEQYF.

This clonotype was picked up a small number of times. The chain couples TRBV6-5 to TRBJ1-5; D uncertain. Per germline, CDR1 MNHEY and CDR2 SVGAGI. V lost 2 bases and J 15 bases, leaving 17 bases between the germline ends. The CDR3 has 13 amino acids. CDR3 DNA sequence: TGTGCCAGCAGTTACCGTGTAGACGGAGATTGGCATTTT. This sequence encodes CASSYRVDGDWHF.

This chain joins TRBV19 and TRBJ1-1; D possibly corresponds to TRBD1 (5 bases). Germline V lookup: CDR1 LNHDA, CDR2 SQIVND (reference sequence). The germline V and J ends were trimmed by 4 bases and 1 base, with 16 bases remaining between them. This CDR3 has 16 amino acids. CDR3 residues: CASSKLGGDGNTEAFF. The CDR3 region has the DNA TGTGCCAGTAGTAAACTGGGGGGTGACGGGAACACTGAAGCTTTCTTT.

Within the sample, this clonotype is medium-sized (0.01 to 0.1%). The genes are TRBV6-5 and TRBJ2-1, with 7 bases matching TRBD1. The J segment lost 7 bases and the V segment lost 3 bases, leaving 6 bases of the junction unmatched. In germline, CDR1 is MNHEY, CDR2 SVGAGI. This CDR3 region has 14 residues. The CDR3 DNA follows: TGTGCCAGCAGTTATGGACAGGCAAATAATGAGCAGTTCTTC. Protein: CASSYGQANNEQFF.

The chain recombines TRBV20-1 with TRBJ2-3; D is ambiguous. Germline V CDR1 and CDR2: DFQATT, SNEGSKA (reference sequence). Trimming removed 2 bases from V and 0 bases from J, with 9 bases in between. The CDR3 spans 14 residues. CDR3 residues: CSARSTKSTDTQYF. CDR3 coding DNA: TGCAGTGCTAGATCCACCAAGAGCACAGATACGCAGTATTTT.

This chain joins TRBV12-3 or TRBV12-4 and TRBJ1-2; a weak D match, TRBD1 (5 bases). V was pared by 7 bases and J by 6 bases, with 21 bases between. There are 15 residues in the CDR3. This CDR3 reads CASTQQSRVRDGYTF. The CDR3 DNA follows: TGTGCCAGCACCCAACAGTCCAGGGTGAGGGATGGCTACACCTTC.

Only a few counts were recorded for this clonotype. The V call is TRBV7-2, the J call TRBJ1-6, with a possible D match to TRBD1 (6 bases). Between the trimmed V and J ends, which lost 5 bases and 8 bases, there was a span of 19 bases. CDR3 length: 16 residues. From germline, CDR1 is SGHTA and CDR2 FQGNSA. The CDR3 region has the DNA TGTGCCAGCAGCCCAGACGTCCAGGGGATGTATTCACCCCTCCACTTT. Protein sequence: CASSPDVQGMYSPLHF. Filled out from reference TRBV7-2 and TRBJ1-6, the complete variable domain reads GAGVSQSPSNKVTEKGKDVELRCDPISGHTALYWYRQSLGQGLEFLIYFQGNSAPDKSGLPSDRFSAERTGGSVSTLTIQRTQQEDSAVYLCASSPDVQGMYSPLHFGNGTRLTVT.